This entry features one TCR beta chain sequence. The entry originates in a study of blood T cell repertoires in COVID-19. Study summary: From T cells, B-cell-depleted T cells, or PBMCs came the material, which was cDNA or gDNA.

The CDR3 consists of 18 residues. Germline assignment: CDR1 GTSNPN and CDR2 SVGIG (reference sequence). After removal of 4 bases from V and 3 bases from J, the junction contained 18 bases not matched to a gene. As handled by the study authors: It was from reference gene primer amplification that nucleated cell counts were estimated. Libraries were prepared by immunoSEQ multiplex PCR; TCRdb keeps only in-frame clonotypes and omits some of them. V, J and clone size derive from that table, while D and trimming were established from the DNA sequence. Of about 200,000 clones listed, 80% to 90% are singletons.

This clonotype was obtained from a human donor in a cohort sampled during active COVID-19. The sequenced material came from peripheral blood. The chain is built from TRBV30 and TRBJ2-3; 8 nucleotides line up with TRBD1. The CDR3 reads CAWTRQGRFRSSTDTQYF. In nucleotides, the CDR3 is TGTGCCTGGACCAGACAGGGGCGATTTAGGAGTTCAACAGATACGCAGTATTTT. The full variable domain, its missing parts supplied by reference TRBV30 and TRBJ2-3, is SQTIHQWPATLVQPVGSPLSLECTVEGTSNPNLYWYRQAAGRGLQLLFYSVGIGQISSEVPQNLSASRPQDRQFILSSKKLLLSDSGFYLCAWTRQGRFRSSTDTQYFGPGTRLTVL.